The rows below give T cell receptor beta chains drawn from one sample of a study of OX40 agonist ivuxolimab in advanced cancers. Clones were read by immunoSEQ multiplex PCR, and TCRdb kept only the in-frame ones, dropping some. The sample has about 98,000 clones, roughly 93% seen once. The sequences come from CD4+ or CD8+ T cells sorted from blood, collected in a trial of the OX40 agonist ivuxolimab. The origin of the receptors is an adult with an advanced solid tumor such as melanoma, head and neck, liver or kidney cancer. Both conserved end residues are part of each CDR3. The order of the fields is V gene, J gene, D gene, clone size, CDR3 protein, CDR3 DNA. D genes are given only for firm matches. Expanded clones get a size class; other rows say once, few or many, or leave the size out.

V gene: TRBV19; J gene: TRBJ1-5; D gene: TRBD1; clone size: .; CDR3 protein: CASSIGQVRVQPQHF; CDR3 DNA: TGTGCCAGTAGTATCGGACAGGTCAGGGTCCAGCCCCAGCATTTT
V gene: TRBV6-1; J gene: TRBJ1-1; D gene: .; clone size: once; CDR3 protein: CASSEQFLNTEAFF; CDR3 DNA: TGTGCCAGCAGTGAACAGTTCCTGAACACTGAAGCTTTCTTT
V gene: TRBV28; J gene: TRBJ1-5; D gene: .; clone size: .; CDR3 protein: CASSWPWGEEGNQPQHF; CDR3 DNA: TGTGCCAGCAGTTGGCCGTGGGGGGAGGAAGGTAATCAGCCCCAGCATTTT
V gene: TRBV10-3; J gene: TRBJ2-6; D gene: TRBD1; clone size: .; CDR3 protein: CAISTGGDGANVLTF; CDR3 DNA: TGTGCCATCAGTACAGGGGGCGATGGGGCCAACGTCCTGACTTTC
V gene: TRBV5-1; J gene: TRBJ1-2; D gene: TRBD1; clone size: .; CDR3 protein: CASSWDRADGYTF; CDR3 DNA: TGCGCCAGCAGCTGGGACAGGGCGGATGGCTACACCTTC
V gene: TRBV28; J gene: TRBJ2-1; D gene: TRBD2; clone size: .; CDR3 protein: CASSFWTSGSNEQFF; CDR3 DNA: TGTGCCAGCAGTTTCTGGACTAGCGGCTCCAATGAGCAGTTCTTC
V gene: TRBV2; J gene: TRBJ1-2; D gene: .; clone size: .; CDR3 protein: CASSNSRWEYGYTF; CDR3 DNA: TGTGCCAGCAGTAACTCGAGGTGGGAATATGGCTACACCTTC
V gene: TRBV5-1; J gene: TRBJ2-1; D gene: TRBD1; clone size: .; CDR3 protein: CASSPGTGPNEQFF; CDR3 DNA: TGCGCCAGCAGCCCTGGGACAGGGCCCAATGAGCAGTTCTTC
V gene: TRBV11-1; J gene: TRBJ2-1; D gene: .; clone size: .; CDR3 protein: CASSLGRHNEQFF; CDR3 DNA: TGTGCCAGCAGCTTGGGGCGCCACAATGAGCAGTTCTTC
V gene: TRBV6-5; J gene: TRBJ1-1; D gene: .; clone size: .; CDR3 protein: CASSLGLFSPEAFF; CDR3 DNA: TGTGCCAGCAGCCTGGGACTTTTTTCCCCAGAAGCTTTCTTT
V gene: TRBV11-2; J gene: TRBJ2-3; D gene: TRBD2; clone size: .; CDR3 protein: CASSLDPASGGALPDTQYF; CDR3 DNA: TGTGCCAGCAGCTTAGACCCCGCTAGCGGGGGGGCCTTGCCAGATACGCAGTATTTT
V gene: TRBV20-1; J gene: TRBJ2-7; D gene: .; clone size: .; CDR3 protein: CSAVHYEQYF; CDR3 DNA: TGCAGTGCCGTCCACTACGAGCAGTACTTC
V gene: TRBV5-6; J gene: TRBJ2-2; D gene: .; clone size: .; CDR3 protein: CASSLRLYTGELFF; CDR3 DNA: TGTGCCAGCAGCTTGAGGTTATACACCGGGGAGCTGTTTTTT
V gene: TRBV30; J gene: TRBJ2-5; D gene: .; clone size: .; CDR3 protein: CAWSEVKETQYF; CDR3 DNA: TGTGCCTGGAGTGAAGTAAAAGAGACCCAGTACTTC
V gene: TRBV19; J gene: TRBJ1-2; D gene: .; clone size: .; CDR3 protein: CASSIIGFYGYTF; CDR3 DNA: TGTGCCAGTAGTATAATAGGCTTCTATGGCTACACCTTC
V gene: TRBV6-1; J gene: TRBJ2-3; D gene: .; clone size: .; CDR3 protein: CASSEVGGVADTQYF; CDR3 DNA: TGTGCCAGCAGTGAAGTGGGTGGGGTTGCAGATACGCAGTATTTT
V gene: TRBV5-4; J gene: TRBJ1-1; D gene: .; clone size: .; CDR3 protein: CASSSGGDLRMGNTEAFF; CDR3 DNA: TGTGCCAGCAGCTCCGGAGGGGATCTACGTATGGGGAACACTGAAGCTTTCTTT
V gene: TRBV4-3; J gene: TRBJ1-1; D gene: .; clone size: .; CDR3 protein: CASSQGWGVGDTEAFF; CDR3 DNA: TGCGCCAGCAGCCAAGGTTGGGGGGTAGGGGACACTGAAGCTTTCTTT
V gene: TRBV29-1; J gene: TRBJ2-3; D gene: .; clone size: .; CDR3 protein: CSVDPTKGTDTQYF; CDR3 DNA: TGCAGCGTCGACCCGACAAAGGGGACAGATACGCAGTATTTT
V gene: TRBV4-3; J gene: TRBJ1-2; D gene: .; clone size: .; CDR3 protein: CASSQDHRGDFYGYTF; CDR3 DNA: TGCGCCAGCAGCCAAGATCATAGGGGGGATTTCTATGGCTACACCTTC
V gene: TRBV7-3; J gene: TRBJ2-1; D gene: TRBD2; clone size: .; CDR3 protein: CASSFTSGRGYNEQFF; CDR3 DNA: TGTGCCAGCAGCTTCACTAGCGGGAGGGGGTACAATGAGCAGTTCTTC
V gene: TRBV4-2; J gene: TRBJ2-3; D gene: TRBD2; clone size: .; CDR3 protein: CASSQGRATSGGADTQYF; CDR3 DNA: TGTGCCAGCAGCCAAGGAAGGGCTACTAGCGGGGGGGCAGATACGCAGTATTTT
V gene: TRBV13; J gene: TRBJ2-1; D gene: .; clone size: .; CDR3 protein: CASSSSLLLGRSDEQFF; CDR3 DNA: TGTGCCAGCAGCTCCAGTCTTCTTCTAGGGAGGTCCGATGAGCAGTTCTTC
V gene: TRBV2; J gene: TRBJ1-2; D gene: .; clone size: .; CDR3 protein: CAAGFLIGGSYTF; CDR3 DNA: TGTGCCGCGGGGTTTCTAATCGGGGGTAGCTACACCTTC
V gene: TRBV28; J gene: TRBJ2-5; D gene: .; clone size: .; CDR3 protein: CASSLNQETQYF; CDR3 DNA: TGTGCCAGCAGTTTAAACCAAGAGACCCAGTACTTC
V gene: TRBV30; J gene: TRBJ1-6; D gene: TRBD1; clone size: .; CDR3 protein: CAWKVAGQGDSPLHF; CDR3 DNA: TGTGCCTGGAAGGTGGCGGGACAGGGGGATTCACCCCTCCACTTT
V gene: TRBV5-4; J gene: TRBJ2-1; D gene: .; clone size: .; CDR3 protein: CASSPSSYNEQFF; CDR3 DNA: TGTGCCAGCAGCCCTAGCTCCTACAATGAGCAGTTCTTC
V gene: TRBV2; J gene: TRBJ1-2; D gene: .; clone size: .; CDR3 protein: CASSPGGTPINYGYTF; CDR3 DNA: TGTGCCAGCAGCCCGGGGGGGACACCCATTAACTATGGCTACACCTTC
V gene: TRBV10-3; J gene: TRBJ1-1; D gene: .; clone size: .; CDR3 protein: CAISGHTEAFF; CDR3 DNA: TGTGCCATCAGTGGCCACACTGAAGCTTTCTTT
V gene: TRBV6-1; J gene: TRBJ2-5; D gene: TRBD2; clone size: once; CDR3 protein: CASTLTSGDQETQYF; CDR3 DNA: TGTGCCAGCACCCTGACTAGCGGGGACCAAGAGACCCAGTACTTC
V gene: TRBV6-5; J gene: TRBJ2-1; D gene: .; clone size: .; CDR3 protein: CASSYSPTVNEQFF; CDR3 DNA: TGTGCCAGCAGTTACTCGCCCACGGTCAATGAGCAGTTCTTC
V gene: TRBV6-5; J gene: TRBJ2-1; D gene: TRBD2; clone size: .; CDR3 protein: CASRYERGPYNEQFF; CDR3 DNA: TGTGCCAGCAGATACGAGCGGGGCCCCTACAATGAGCAGTTCTTC
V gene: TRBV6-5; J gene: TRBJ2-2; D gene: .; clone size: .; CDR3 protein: CASSTPGTGELFF; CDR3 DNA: TGTGCCAGCAGTACCCCGGGCACCGGGGAGCTGTTTTTT
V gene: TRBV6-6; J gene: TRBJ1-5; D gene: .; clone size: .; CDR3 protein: CASSYSYPPEQPQHF; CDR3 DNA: TGTGCCAGCAGTTACTCGTATCCCCCGGAGCAGCCCCAGCATTTT
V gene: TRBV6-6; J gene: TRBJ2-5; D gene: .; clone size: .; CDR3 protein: CASSPSGTQYF; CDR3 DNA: TGTGCCAGCAGTCCCTCGGGGACCCAGTACTTC
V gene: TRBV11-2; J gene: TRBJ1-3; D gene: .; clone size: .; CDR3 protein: CASSLDWGDTIYF; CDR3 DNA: TGTGCCAGCAGCTTAGATTGGGGGGACACCATATATTTT
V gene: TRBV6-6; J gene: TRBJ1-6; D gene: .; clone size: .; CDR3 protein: CASSVGRGNSPLHF; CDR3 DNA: TGTGCCAGCAGCGTCGGAAGGGGAAATTCACCCCTCCACTTT
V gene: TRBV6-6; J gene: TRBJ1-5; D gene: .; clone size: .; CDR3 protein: CASSYVRFNQPQHF; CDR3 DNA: TGTGCCAGCAGTTACGTACGGTTCAATCAGCCCCAGCATTTT
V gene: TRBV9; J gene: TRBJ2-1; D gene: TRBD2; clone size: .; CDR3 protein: CASSVSGGSNEQFF; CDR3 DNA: TGTGCCAGCAGCGTATCGGGAGGGTCTAATGAGCAGTTCTTC